What follows are 19 T cell receptor beta chains derived from one specimen sequenced in a study of T-cell memory formation after mild COVID-19. TCRdb reprocessed the 5' RACE reads via MiXCR and lists one record per CDR3 protein. This sample yields 250,000 or so distinct CDR3 sequences, of which about 20% are seen a single time; under 25% belongs to the top ten. Sequencing used PBMCs or a T cell subset sorted from them (not recorded which). The receptors here all came from a young man who had mild COVID-19 (a few samples of this study predate the infection). Cell type and time point are not known.

The sample holds many counts of this clonotype. The chain employs TRBV4-2 and TRBJ2-3, with D uncertain. CDR1 is LGHNA, CDR2 YNFKEQ, per germline. The CDR3 is made up of 14 amino acids. V was cut by 4 bases and J by 1 base, with 9 bases left in between. The CDR3, as DNA: TGTGCCAGCAGCCGCTTCCCAGGCACAGATACGCAGTATTTT. It translates to CASSRFPGTDTQYF.

The chain uses TRBV27 and TRBJ2-7; D might be TRBD1 (6 bases). Germline CDR1 reads MNHEY; CDR2 reads SMNVEV (reference sequence). This CDR3 is built from 14 residues. V shed 5 bases and J shed 4 bases, with 15 bases lying between them. The CDR3 sequence: CASSRNRAGYEQYF. DNA of the CDR3: TGTGCCAGCAGTCGAAACAGGGCTGGTTACGAGCAGTACTTC.

This rearrangement joins TRBV6-6 to TRBJ1-2; 7 bases match TRBD1. This CDR3 contains 16 residues. In germline, CDR1 is MNHNY, CDR2 SVGAGI (reference sequence). V was pared by 0 bases and J by 2 bases, with 6 bases of the junction left unmatched. This CDR3 reads CASSYSAQGENYGYTF. CDR3 DNA: TGTGCCAGCAGTTACTCGGCGCAGGGGGAGAACTATGGCTACACCTTC.

This clonotype was counted between two and nine times. This chain joins TRBV15 and TRBJ1-6; D gene uncertain. The V end lost 5 bases, the J end lost 7 bases, and 18 bases lay between the germline ends. The CDR3 totals 16 residues. Germline V lookup: CDR1 LNHNV, CDR2 YYDKDF (reference sequence). This CDR3 is CATSPHGPKLNSPLHF. CDR3 bases: TGTGCCACCAGCCCCCACGGTCCCAAATTGAATTCACCCCTCCACTTT. Using reference TRBV15 and TRBJ1-6 for the parts outside the CDR3, the full variable domain is DAMVIQNPRYQVTQFGKPVTLSCSQTLNHNVMYWYQQKSSQAPKLLFHYYDKDFNNEADTPDNFQSRRPNTSFCFLDIRSPGLGDTAMYLCATSPHGPKLNSPLHFGNGTRLTVT.

This chain joins TRBV7-8 and TRBJ2-3, with a tentative D call TRBD1 (6 bases). Trimming took off 6 bases at V and 2 bases at J, with 15 bases between the two ends. Germline CDR1 and CDR2: SGHVS and FQNEAQ. The CDR3 consists of 15 residues. The CDR3 DNA reads TGTGCCAGCAGAGGCAGGGGTCGGGTCACAGATACGCAGTATTTT. The encoded protein is CASRGRGRVTDTQYF.

The V and J genes are TRBV7-3 and TRBJ2-2; 9 bases line up with TRBD2. Germline-derived CDR1 and CDR2 are SGHTA and FQGTGA. J was trimmed by 3 bases and V by 5 bases; bases with no gene match: 4. This CDR3 region has 15 residues. DNA of the CDR3: TGTGCCAGCAGCATGAGCGGGGGGCACACCGGGGAGCTGTTTTTT. Protein sequence: CASSMSGGHTGELFF. The whole variable domain, filled in from reference TRBV7-3 and TRBJ2-2, reads GAGVSQTPSNKVTEKGKYVELRCDPISGHTALYWYRQSLGQGPEFLIYFQGTGAADDSGLPNDRFFAVRPEGSVSTLKIQRTERGDSAVYLCASSMSGGHTGELFFGEGSRLTVL.

The chain combines TRBV13 with TRBJ1-3; D is undetermined. The germline V and J ends were trimmed by 5 bases and 3 bases, with 17 bases remaining between them. Germline V gene lookup returns CDR1 PRHDT and CDR2 FYEKMQ (reference sequence). The CDR3 runs 16 residues. The CDR3 sequence is CASSHRPGRIGNTIYF. CDR3 DNA sequence: TGTGCCAGCAGCCACCGCCCAGGACGGATTGGAAACACCATATATTTT.

The chain's CDR3 is CASSISDRYEQYF. For the CDR3, the DNA is TGTGCCAGCTCCATCTCGGACCGCTACGAGCAGTACTTC. The chain couples TRBV18 to TRBJ2-7; D gene uncertain. Germline lookup yields CDR1 KGHSH and CDR2 LQKENI. This CDR3 comprises 13 residues. The V and J ends lost 6 bases and 3 bases respectively, with 12 bases between them.

This clonotype was counted many times. This sequence joins TRBV6-2 or TRBV6-3 and TRBJ2-5; no reliable D call. This CDR3 region has 11 residues. CDR1 is MNHEY and CDR2 is SVGEGT in the germline V gene. V was pared by 3 bases and J by 5 bases, with 4 bases between. This CDR3 is CASSYAETQYF. As DNA, the CDR3 is TGTGCCAGCAGTTATGCCGAGACCCAGTACTTC.

This clonotype was seen at least ten times. The chain recombines TRBV12-3 or TRBV12-4 with TRBJ2-4; no definite D call. Trimming removed 0 bases from V and 0 bases from J, with 3 bases in between. This CDR3 is built from 14 residues. In DNA, the CDR3 is TGTGCCAGCAGTTTAGCTTTAGCCAAAAACATTCAGTACTTC. This codes for CASSLALAKNIQYF.

This clonotype has only a few counts. The chain is built from TRBV7-2 and TRBJ2-7; TRBD1 aligns across 7 bases. The V and J ends lost 0 bases and 4 bases, in that order; junction bases with no gene match: 6. This CDR3 has 15 residues. Germline V CDR1 and CDR2: SGHTA, FQGNSA. The CDR3 loop is CASSLAQGTEYEQYV. CDR3 DNA: TGTGCCAGCAGCTTAGCGCAGGGGACAGAGTACGAGCAGTACGTC.

CDR3 protein: CASSPGQLHGYTF. The CDR3 DNA follows: TGTGCCAGCAGCCCTGGACAGCTCCATGGCTACACCTTC. J is TRBJ1-2 and V is TRBV7-2; TRBD1 might be the D (6 bases). V lost 5 bases, J lost 6 bases, and 13 bases lay in between. This CDR3 has 13 residues. Germline lookup yields CDR1 SGHTA and CDR2 FQGNSA. The entire variable domain, with the rest obtained from reference TRBV7-2 and TRBJ1-2, is as follows: GAGVSQSPSNKVTEKGKDVELRCDPISGHTALYWYRQSLGQGLEFLIYFQGNSAPDKSGLPSDRFSAERTGGSVSTLTIQRTQQEDSAVYLCASSPGQLHGYTFGSGTRLTVV.

This clonotype showed up just a few times. This chain uses TRBV20-1 with TRBJ1-3; 7 bases are a match to TRBD1. Germline trimming cut 6 bases from V and 0 bases from J; bases unmatched to any gene: 5. Germline CDR1 reads DFQATT; CDR2 reads SNEGSKA (reference sequence). This CDR3 spans 14 amino acids. CDR3 protein: CSAADRASGNTIYF. The CDR3 region has the DNA TGCAGTGCCGCAGACAGGGCCTCTGGAAACACCATATATTTT.

The V and J genes are TRBV7-2 and TRBJ1-2, with D perhaps TRBD1 (5 bases). The V gene's germline CDR1 is SGHTA and CDR2 FQGNSA. This CDR3 has 15 amino acids. V lost 2 bases and J lost 2, with 12 bases in between. The CDR3 DNA follows: TGTGCCAGCAGCTTAAATGGGGGAGGAAACTATGGCTACACCTTC. Its translation: CASSLNGGGNYGYTF.

V usage is TRBV19 and J usage is TRBJ1-1; D not resolved. Per germline, CDR1 LNHDA and CDR2 SQIVND (reference sequence). V shed 3 bases and J shed 1 base, with 12 bases lying between them. The CDR3 runs 15 residues. CDR3 bases: TGTGCCAGTAGTATTTCCGGCAGAGAGAACACTGAAGCTTTCTTT. Translating gives CASSISGRENTEAFF.

This clonotype was detected only a few times. The V gene is TRBV7-8, the J gene TRBJ1-1; D uncertain. Germline V gene sequence: CDR1 SGHVS, CDR2 FQNEAQ. Trimming stripped 3 bases from V and 0 bases from J, with 8 bases between. The CDR3 covers 14 residues. CDR3 amino acids: CASSFLSMNTEAFF. The CDR3 DNA is TGTGCCAGCAGCTTTCTGAGCATGAACACTGAAGCTTTCTTT. Based on the CDR3 plus reference TRBV7-8 and TRBJ1-1, the full variable domain is GAGVSQSPRYKVAKRGQDVALRCDPISGHVSLFWYQQALGQGPEFLTYFQNEAQLDKSGLPSDRFFAERPEGSVSTLKIQRTQQEDSAVYLCASSFLSMNTEAFFGQGTRLTVV.

This clonotype was counted many times. The rearrangement uses TRBV5-5 and TRBJ1-4; no definite D call. CDR1 and CDR2 (germline): SGHKS, YYEKEE (reference sequence). The CDR3 runs 14 residues. Trimming took 7 bases from V and 0 from J, leaving 10 bases between them. The CDR3 DNA is TGTGCCAGCTGCATGGAAGCAACTAATGAAAAACTGTTTTTT. It is translated as CASCMEATNEKLFF.

This clonotype occurred many times. This chain links TRBV12-3 or TRBV12-4 with TRBJ2-5; D perhaps matches TRBD1 (5 bases). V was clipped by 1 base and J by 2 bases, with 8 bases between them. The CDR3 is 14 amino acids. CDR3: CASSLEAGQETQYF. The CDR3 DNA sequence: TGTGCCAGCAGTTTAGAGGCAGGGCAAGAGACCCAGTACTTC.

The J gene is TRBJ1-2, the V gene TRBV5-1; TRBD1 aligns across 7 bases. Germline lookup yields CDR1 SGHRS and CDR2 YFSETQ. J was trimmed by 8 bases and V by 0 bases; bases with no gene match: 10. This CDR3 is built from 15 residues. CDR3 sequence (DNA): TGCGCCAGCAGCTTGGAGCCAGGGGGTAATCAGGGCTACACCTTC. Translation gives CASSLEPGGNQGYTF.